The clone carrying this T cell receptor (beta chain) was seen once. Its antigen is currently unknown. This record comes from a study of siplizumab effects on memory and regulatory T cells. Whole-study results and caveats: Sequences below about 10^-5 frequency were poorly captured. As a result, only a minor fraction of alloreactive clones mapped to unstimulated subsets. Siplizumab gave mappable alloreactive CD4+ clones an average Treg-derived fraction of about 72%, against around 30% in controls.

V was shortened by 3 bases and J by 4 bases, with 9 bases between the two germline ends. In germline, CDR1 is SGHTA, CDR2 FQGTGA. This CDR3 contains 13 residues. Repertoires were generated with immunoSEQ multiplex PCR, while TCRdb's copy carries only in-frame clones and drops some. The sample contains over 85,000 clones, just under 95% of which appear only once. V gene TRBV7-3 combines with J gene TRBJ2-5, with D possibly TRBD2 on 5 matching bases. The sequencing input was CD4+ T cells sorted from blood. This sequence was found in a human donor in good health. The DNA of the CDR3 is TGTGCCAGCAGCTTGGCGGGTGGAGAGACCCAGTACTTC. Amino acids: CASSLAGGETQYF.